The entry below describes one T cell receptor beta chain. Its target is unknown. Sequenced by immunoSEQ multiplex PCR; TCRdb stores in-frame clones only, minus some. In the table there are 65,000 to 90,000 clones, roughly 93% of which are singletons. The sample is drawn from a study of siplizumab effects on memory and regulatory T cells. Regarding the study as a whole: The study found that siplizumab significantly reduced alloreactive sequences traceable to unstimulated CD4+ memory cells.

Sequencing was done on a sample of CD8+ T cells sorted from blood. This TCR derives from a human donor in good health.

In nucleotides, the CDR3 is TGTGCCAGCAGTTACTCGACAGGGGGACAAACTGAAGCTTTCTTT. This translates into CASSYSTGGQTEAFF. V usage is TRBV6-5 and J usage is TRBJ1-1, with TRBD1 matching 9 bases. Germline V lookup: CDR1 MNHEY, CDR2 SVGAGI. The CDR3 contains 15 residues. V shed 0 bases, J shed 5 bases, and the junction held 4 bases outside the gene matches.